A single sample gave rise to the 29 T cell receptor beta chains below, sequenced in a study of Graves' ophthalmopathy and Graves' hyperthyroidism. The study amplified TCR beta CDR3 regions using RNA transcripts. An initial RT-PCR round employing HTBI primers preceded a second-round multiplex PCR. TCRdb used MiXCR to reprocess the multiplex PCR reads, holding one entry per CDR3 protein. This sample has 580,000 or so distinct CDR3 sequences, with 39% found just once. Sequencing used peripheral blood or thyroid tissue (not recorded which). These receptor sequences come from an adult man with Graves' hyperthyroidism.

The rearrangement uses TRBV7-9 and TRBJ2-7; possibly TRBD1 for D (6 bases). The CDR3 consists of 15 residues. CDR1 SEHNR and CDR2 FQNEAQ come from the germline V gene (reference sequence). V gave up 5 bases and J gave up 2 bases, with 16 bases separating them. The CDR3 bases are TGTGCCAGCAGCGTTGAACTGGCAGGGGCCTACGAGCAGTACTTC. Its protein is CASSVELAGAYEQYF.

The rearrangement joins TRBV10-3 to TRBJ1-6; 7 nucleotides align to TRBD1. Germline loops: CDR1 ENHRY, CDR2 SYGVKD. The CDR3 spans 14 residues. Trimming at V came to 10 bases and at J to 7 bases, leaving 10 bases not matched to a gene. The CDR3 spells CASAPQGSNSPLHF. The CDR3 nucleotides are TGTGCCAGTGCACCACAGGGGAGCAATTCACCCCTCCACTTT.

At least ten counts were recorded for this clonotype. The chain joins TRBV12-3 or TRBV12-4 to TRBJ2-7; D is uncertain. This CDR3 is built from 14 residues. The germline V and J ends were trimmed by 4 bases and 4 bases, with 14 bases remaining between them. The CDR3 DNA reads TGTGCCAGCAGTTCGGGCCCATTGGAATACGAGCAGTACTTC. Amino acid sequence: CASSSGPLEYEQYF.

The chain employs TRBV30 and TRBJ2-5, with D hard to call. Germline CDR1 GTSNPN, CDR2 SVGIG (reference sequence). The CDR3 is 14 residues long. Trimming removed 2 bases at V and 5 bases at J, with 15 bases between. CDR3 loop: CAWSIGPARETQYF. The CDR3, as DNA: TGTGCCTGGAGTATCGGCCCAGCGCGGGAGACCCAGTACTTC.

This clonotype was seen at least ten times. The chain uses TRBV9 and TRBJ1-2, with 8 bases matching TRBD1. The CDR3 extends over 13 amino acids. Germline V gives CDR1 SGDLS, CDR2 YYNGEE. The V gene end was trimmed by 4 bases and the J gene end by 8 bases; junction bases not matched to a gene: 7. The CDR3, as DNA: TGTGCCAGCAGCTCCCAGACAGGGGAAGGCTACACCTTC. It translates to CASSSQTGEGYTF.

The table lists this clonotype with many counts. This chain joins TRBV7-2 and TRBJ1-2; D gene ambiguous. V gave up 2 bases and J gave up 2 bases, with 12 bases separating them. Germline V gives CDR1 SGHTA, CDR2 FQGNSA. The length of the CDR3 is 15 residues. The CDR3 sequence: CASSLNLGENYGYTF. Here the CDR3 DNA reads TGTGCCAGCAGCTTAAACCTAGGAGAAAACTATGGCTACACCTTC.

There are many counts of this clonotype. The chain combines TRBV2 with TRBJ2-3; D is possibly TRBD1 (5 bases). Germline loops: CDR1 SNHLY, CDR2 FYNNEI. V dropped 7 bases and J dropped 6 bases, with 20 bases sitting between them. CDR3 length: 15 amino acids. Here the CDR3 DNA reads TGTGCCAGCAATCGGCAGGGCGGCCCAGGGGATACGCAGTATTTT. Protein: CASNRQGGPGDTQYF.

The genes are TRBV24-1 and TRBJ2-7; 9 positions match TRBD1. Germline-derived CDR1 and CDR2 are KGHDR and SFDVKD. CDR3 length equals 18 residues. The trim removed 5 bases at V and 3 bases at J, leaving 16 bases unmatched. The CDR3 is CATSGAGTGTAYGYEQYF. The CDR3, as DNA: TGTGCCACCAGTGGTGCCGGGACAGGGACCGCCTATGGCTACGAGCAGTACTTC.

This clonotype was observed many times. The chain carries TRBV12-3 or TRBV12-4 and TRBJ2-7; TRBD1 might be the D (6 bases). V dropped 6 bases and J dropped 2 bases, with 11 bases sitting between them. This CDR3 contains 13 residues. DNA for the CDR3: TGTGCCAGCAGGAGGGACACCGCCTACGAGCAGTACTTC. It is translated as CASRRDTAYEQYF.

Concerning this clonotype: This may arise from a read error, as a much more abundant clone is one base away. The rearrangement links TRBV6-5 to TRBJ1-2, with 7 bases that match TRBD1. This CDR3 has 13 amino acids. Germline loops: CDR1 MNHEY, CDR2 SVGAGI. CDR3 nucleotides: TGTGTCAGCAGTCCTTTGACAGGGCCTGGCTACACCTTC. Translated, it gives CVSSPLTGPGYTF.

The rearrangement joins TRBV28 to TRBJ1-1; tentative D call: TRBD1 (5 bases). The germline V gene encodes CDR1 MDHEN and CDR2 SYDVKM. There are 14 residues in the CDR3. V lost 6 bases to trimming and J lost 1 base, with 12 bases between them. The CDR3 region has the DNA TGTGCCAGCAGCGGGGGACGCCGGAACACTGAAGCTTTCTTT. Translated: CASSGGRRNTEAFF. The full variable domain, in which reference TRBV28 and TRBJ1-1 provide the parts outside the CDR3, is DVKVTQSSRYLVKRTGEKVFLECVQDMDHENMFWYRQDPGLGLRLIYFSYDVKMKEKGDIPEGYSVSREKKERFSLILESASTNQTSMYLCASSGGRRNTEAFFGQGTRLTVV.

V usage is TRBV7-2 and J usage is TRBJ2-2, with 8 bases lining up with TRBD2. The junction had 6 bases not matched to a gene; V was cut back by 5 bases and J by 1 base. CDR1 and CDR2 from the germline V gene are SGHTA and FQGNSA. The CDR3 is 16 amino acids. The CDR3 sequence: CASSPISGMNTGELFF. As DNA, the CDR3 is TGTGCCAGCAGCCCCATTAGCGGGATGAACACCGGGGAGCTGTTTTTT.

In this sample, this clonotype turned up many times. The chain recombines TRBV19 with TRBJ2-2; D is unclear. The length of the CDR3 is 15 residues. CDR1 is LNHDA and CDR2 is SQIVND in the germline V gene (reference sequence). V was pared by 1 base and J by 0 bases, with 6 bases between. The CDR3 spells CASSIVLANTGELFF. CDR3 nucleotide sequence: TGTGCCAGTAGTATAGTGCTAGCGAACACCGGGGAGCTGTTTTTT.

The sample holds a few counts of this clonotype. The V gene is TRBV6-1, the J gene TRBJ2-7; 12 nucleotides match TRBD1. The CDR3 has 15 amino acids. V shed 4 bases, J shed 4 bases, and the junction held 5 bases outside the gene matches. Germline loops: CDR1 MNHNS, CDR2 SASEGT. The CDR3 DNA sequence: TGTGCCAGCAGTGTGGGGACAGGGGGCATGTACGAGCAGTACTTC. This sequence encodes CASSVGTGGMYEQYF.

The genes are TRBV2 and TRBJ2-7; 11 bases are shared with TRBD1. The DNA end favors TRBJ2-1, so the J call may be wrong. The CDR3 is 14 amino acids. Germline V gene lookup returns CDR1 SNHLY and CDR2 FYNNEI. The CDR3: CASSADRGRHEQFF. For the CDR3, the DNA is TGTGCCAGCAGTGCGGACAGGGGGCGGCATGAGCAGTTCTTC.

The rearrangement uses TRBV19 and TRBJ1-4; D gene uncertain. The germline V and J ends were trimmed by 5 bases and 4 bases, with 11 bases remaining between them. Looked up from germline, CDR1 is LNHDA and CDR2 is SQIVND (reference sequence). The CDR3 length is 14 residues. CDR3 sequence (DNA): TGTGCCAGTAGTCCTCCTCGTGTTAATGAAAAACTGTTTTTT. It specifies CASSPPRVNEKLFF.

This clonotype was seen many times. The V call is TRBV6-6, the J call TRBJ1-5; D gene ambiguous. The CDR3 is 14 amino acids. Germline V gives CDR1 MNHNY, CDR2 SVGAGI (reference sequence). V was shortened by 2 bases and J by 0 bases, with 5 bases between the two germline ends. The chain's CDR3 is CASSYRDSNQPQHF. In DNA, the CDR3 is TGTGCCAGCAGTTACCGGGATAGCAATCAGCCCCAGCATTTT.

This clonotype has a count of ten or more. The chain couples TRBV6-5 to TRBJ1-3, with D maybe TRBD1 (5 bases). V was clipped by 2 bases and J by 0 bases, with 8 bases between them. Germline V CDR1 and CDR2: MNHEY, SVGAGI. This CDR3 comprises 15 residues. The CDR3 loop reads CASSYGAFSGNTIYF. DNA of the CDR3: TGTGCCAGCAGTTACGGGGCCTTCTCTGGAAACACCATATATTTT.

This clonotype has at least ten counts. The rearrangement uses TRBV7-9 and TRBJ1-2, with D perhaps matching TRBD1 (6 bases). From germline, CDR1 is SEHNR and CDR2 FQNEAQ (reference sequence). V was shortened by 5 bases and J by 0 bases, with 13 bases between the two germline ends. The CDR3 loop spans 15 amino acids. CDR3: CASSALGQTNYGYTF. Here the CDR3 DNA reads TGTGCCAGCAGCGCTCTAGGACAGACTAACTATGGCTACACCTTC.

The V and J genes are TRBV30 and TRBJ1-1; D unclear. This CDR3 has 14 amino acids. V was trimmed by 0 bases and J by 1 base, leaving 9 bases between them. Germline V gene sequence: CDR1 GTSNPN, CDR2 SVGIG (reference sequence). The CDR3 region is CAWSVAPGNTEAFF. DNA of the CDR3: TGTGCCTGGAGTGTCGCGCCAGGGAACACTGAAGCTTTCTTT.

This clonotype has at least ten counts. The V call is TRBV2, the J call TRBJ2-2; D possibly corresponds to TRBD1 (5 bases). Germline CDR1 and CDR2: SNHLY and FYNNEI. There are 14 residues in the CDR3. With 2 bases removed from V and 3 bases from J, the gap between germline ends came to 7 bases. CDR3 region: CASSEQGDTGELFF. The CDR3 nucleotides read TGTGCCAGCAGTGAACAGGGTGACACCGGGGAGCTGTTTTTT.

The V and J genes are TRBV7-2 and TRBJ2-7; D is possibly TRBD1 or TRBD2 (7 bases each). The CDR3 totals 16 residues. Germline CDR1 SGHTA, CDR2 FQGNSA. V lost 5 bases to trimming and J lost 3 bases, with 20 bases between them. As DNA, the CDR3 is TGTGCCAGCAGCCGAGGGGGGGGGCAGGGGGACTACGAGCAGTACTTC. Residues: CASSRGGGQGDYEQYF.

The chain couples TRBV6-4 to TRBJ2-5; TRBD1 matches 10 bases. The J call may not be correct, given that the DNA end is closer to TRBJ2-1. The germline CDR1 and CDR2 sequences are MRHNA and SNTAGT. The CDR3 consists of 14 residues. The CDR3 is CASFPGTGVHEQFF. The CDR3 region has the DNA TGTGCCAGTTTCCCCGGGACAGGGGTTCATGAGCAGTTCTTC.

At least ten counts were recorded for this clonotype. The chain links TRBV7-9 to TRBJ1-1; 8 nucleotides align to TRBD1. Germline values: CDR1 SEHNR, CDR2 FQNEAQ (reference sequence). Germline trimming cut 2 bases from V and 4 bases from J; bases unmatched to any gene: 9. CDR3 length: 16 residues. CDR3 residues: CASSLLGRGPGTEAFF. For the CDR3, the DNA is TGTGCCAGCAGCTTACTGGGCAGGGGGCCGGGCACTGAAGCTTTCTTT.

This clonotype was counted ten times or more. V is TRBV4-1 and J is TRBJ2-7; D assignment may be TRBD1 or TRBD2 (5 bases each). V lost 4 bases to trimming and J lost 4 bases, with 14 bases between them. Per germline, CDR1 MGHRA and CDR2 YSYEKL. There are 14 residues in the CDR3. The CDR3 protein is CASSLPGRKYEQYF. The CDR3 region has the DNA TGCGCCAGCAGCCTCCCGGGACGGAAATACGAGCAGTACTTC.

This clonotype was picked up many times. The chain has TRBV7-2 and TRBJ2-5; 7 bases are a match to TRBD1. CDR1 is SGHTA, CDR2 FQGNSA, per germline. V lost 2 bases and J lost 5; bases outside the gene matches: 5. The CDR3 is 14 amino acids. The CDR3 nucleotides read TGTGCCAGCAGCTTAATCAGCAGGGGGGAGACCCAGTACTTC. Protein sequence: CASSLISRGETQYF.

This clonotype was counted ten times or more. DNA of the CDR3: TGCAGTGCTTCCTCGGGCCGCCCGGCGGGCTATGGCTACACCTTC. Protein: CSASSGRPAGYGYTF. The rearrangement joins TRBV20-1 to TRBJ1-2; D is ambiguous. Trimming left V 5 bases short and J 4 bases short, with 20 bases between. Germline CDR1 reads DFQATT; CDR2 reads SNEGSKA (reference sequence). CDR3 length equals 15 residues.

This clonotype was seen repeatedly, ten times or more. This sequence joins TRBV15 and TRBJ2-7; perhaps TRBD1 as D (5 bases). Germline V lookup: CDR1 LNHNV, CDR2 YYDKDF (reference sequence). The CDR3 contains 15 residues. The ends were cut back, 0 bases at V and 0 bases at J, with 9 bases in the middle. The CDR3 DNA reads as TGTGCCACCAGCAGAGAAACAGGAGCCTCCTACGAGCAGTACTTC. Protein: CATSRETGASYEQYF.

In its sample, this clonotype was seen a few times. V usage is TRBV7-2 and J usage is TRBJ2-3; 11 nucleotides line up with TRBD2. V was clipped by 4 bases and J by 2 bases; unmatched bases: 11. CDR3 length: 18 residues. Looked up from germline, CDR1 is SGHTA and CDR2 is FQGNSA. This CDR3 reads CASSSSKTSGIFTDTQYF. In DNA, the CDR3 is TGTGCCAGCAGCTCCTCCAAGACTAGCGGGATTTTCACAGATACGCAGTATTTT.